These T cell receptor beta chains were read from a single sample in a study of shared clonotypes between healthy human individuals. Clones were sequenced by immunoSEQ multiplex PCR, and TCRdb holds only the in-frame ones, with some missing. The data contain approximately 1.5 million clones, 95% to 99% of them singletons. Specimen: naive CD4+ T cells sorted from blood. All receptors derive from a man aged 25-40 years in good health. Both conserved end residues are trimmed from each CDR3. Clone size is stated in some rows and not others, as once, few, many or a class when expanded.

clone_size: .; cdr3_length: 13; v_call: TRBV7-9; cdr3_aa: ASRLDGNSNQPQH
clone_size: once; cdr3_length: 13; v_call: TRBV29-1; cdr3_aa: SVFQTSGTSYEQY
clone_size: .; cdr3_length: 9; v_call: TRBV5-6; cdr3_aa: ASSFGWEQY
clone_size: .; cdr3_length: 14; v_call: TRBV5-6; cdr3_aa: ASSLGGTGTEETQY
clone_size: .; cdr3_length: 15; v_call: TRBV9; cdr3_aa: ASSVDPPTGTKETQY
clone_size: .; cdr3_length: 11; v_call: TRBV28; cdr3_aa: ASSPSSARAQY
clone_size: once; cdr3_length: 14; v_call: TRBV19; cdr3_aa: ASSIGGPPLNTEAF
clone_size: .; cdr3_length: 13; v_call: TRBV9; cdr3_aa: ASSADAGTGYEQY
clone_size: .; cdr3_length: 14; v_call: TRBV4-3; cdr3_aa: ASSQDNRVGGYEQY
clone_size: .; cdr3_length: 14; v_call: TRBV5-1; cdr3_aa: ASSLGERDGRGELF
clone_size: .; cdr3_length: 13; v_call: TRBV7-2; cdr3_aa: ASSKQGATNTEAF
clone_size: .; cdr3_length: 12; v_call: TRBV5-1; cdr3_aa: ASSTGQGDYEQY
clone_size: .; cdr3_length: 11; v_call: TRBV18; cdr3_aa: ASSPRQGYEQY
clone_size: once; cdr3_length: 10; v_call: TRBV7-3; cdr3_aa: ASSPPGGEQF
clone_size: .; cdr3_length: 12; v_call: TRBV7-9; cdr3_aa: ASSRAGGGQPQH
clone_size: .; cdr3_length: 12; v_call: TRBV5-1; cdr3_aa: ASRQGSDTGELF
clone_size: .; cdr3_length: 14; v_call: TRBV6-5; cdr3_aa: ASSYRGPGKDQPQH
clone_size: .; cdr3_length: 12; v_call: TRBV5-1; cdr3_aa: ASSLGALNGEQF
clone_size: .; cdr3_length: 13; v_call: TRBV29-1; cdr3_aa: SASGGTGGNQPQH
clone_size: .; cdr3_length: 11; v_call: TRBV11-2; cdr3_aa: ASSLRSQETQY
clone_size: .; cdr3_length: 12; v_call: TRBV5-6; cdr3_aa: ASRLRVSGNTIY
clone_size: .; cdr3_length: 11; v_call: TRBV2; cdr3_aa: ASSERWAYEQY
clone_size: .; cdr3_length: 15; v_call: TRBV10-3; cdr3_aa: AISVRASGRAFYEQY
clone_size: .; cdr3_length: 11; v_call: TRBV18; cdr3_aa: ASSRTENYGYT
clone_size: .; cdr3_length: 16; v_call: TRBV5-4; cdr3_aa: ASSQGLAGSYGYNEQF
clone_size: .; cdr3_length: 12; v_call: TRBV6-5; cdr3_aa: ASSYTTTPDTQY
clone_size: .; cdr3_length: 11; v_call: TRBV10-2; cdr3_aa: ASRGGAAYEQY
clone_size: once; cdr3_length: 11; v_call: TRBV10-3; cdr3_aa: AILQGRGTEQY
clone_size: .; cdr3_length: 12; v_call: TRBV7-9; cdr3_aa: ASSLVPATDTQY
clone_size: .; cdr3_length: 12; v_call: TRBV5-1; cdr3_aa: ASSFSTDYSEQY
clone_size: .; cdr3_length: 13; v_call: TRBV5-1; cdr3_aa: ASSLDRQTTDTQY
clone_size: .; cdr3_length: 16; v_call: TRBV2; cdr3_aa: ASRERTGAPTYQETQY
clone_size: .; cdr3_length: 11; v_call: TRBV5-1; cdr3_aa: ASRTRPTDTQY
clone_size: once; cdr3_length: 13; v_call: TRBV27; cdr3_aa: ASSLSGTGKHEQF
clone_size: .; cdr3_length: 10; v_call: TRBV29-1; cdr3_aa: SVGEGYYEQY
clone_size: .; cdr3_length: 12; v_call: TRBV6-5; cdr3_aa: ASRLDGGDEKLF
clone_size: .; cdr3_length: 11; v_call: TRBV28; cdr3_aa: ASSLDYSYEQY
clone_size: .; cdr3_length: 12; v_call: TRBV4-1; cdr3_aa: ASSQERRGNTIY
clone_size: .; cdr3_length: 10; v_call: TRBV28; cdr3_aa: ASSLTVGELF
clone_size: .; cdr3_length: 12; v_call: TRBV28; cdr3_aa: ASSRYSSYNEQF
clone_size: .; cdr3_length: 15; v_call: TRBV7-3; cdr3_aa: ASSLLGRVRGRDTQY
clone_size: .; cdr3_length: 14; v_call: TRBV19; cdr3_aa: ASSWTSGPNTGELF
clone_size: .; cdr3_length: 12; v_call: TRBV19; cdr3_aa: ASSKLANTGELF
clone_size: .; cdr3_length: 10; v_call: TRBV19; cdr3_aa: ASRLVGQPQH
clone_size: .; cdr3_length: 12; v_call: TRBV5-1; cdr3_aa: ASSLGYGVYEQY
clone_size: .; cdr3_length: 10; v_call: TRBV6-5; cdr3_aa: ASSYVGYEQY
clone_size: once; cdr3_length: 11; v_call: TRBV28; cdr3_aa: ASRSIRNEKLF
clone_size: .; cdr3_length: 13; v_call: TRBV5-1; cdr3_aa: ASSLVRDPIYEQY
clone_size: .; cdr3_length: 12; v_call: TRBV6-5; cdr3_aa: ASSPVVTTYEQY
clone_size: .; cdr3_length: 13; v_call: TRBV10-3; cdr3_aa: AIRGLAGSYNEQF
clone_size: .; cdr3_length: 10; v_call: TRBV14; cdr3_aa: ASSLRTHEQY
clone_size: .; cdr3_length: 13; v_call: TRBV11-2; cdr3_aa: ASSHPWGGTYEQY
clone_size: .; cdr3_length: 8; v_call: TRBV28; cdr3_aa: ASSLLYPV
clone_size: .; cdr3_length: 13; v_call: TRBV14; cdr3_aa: ASSSTLRSYNEQF
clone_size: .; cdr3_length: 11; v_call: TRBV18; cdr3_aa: ASSPPRSGELF
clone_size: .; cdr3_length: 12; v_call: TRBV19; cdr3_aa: ASSIRSPYNEQF
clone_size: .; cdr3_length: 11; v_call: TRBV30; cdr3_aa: AWSVRRPSEAF
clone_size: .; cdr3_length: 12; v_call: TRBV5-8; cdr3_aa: ASSWGNLNTEAF